A selection of T cell receptor beta chains follows, all from one sample in a study of cytomegalovirus exposure and HLA in healthy donors. Repertoires were generated with immunoSEQ multiplex PCR, while TCRdb's copy carries only in-frame clones and drops some. The data show 150,000 to 200,000 clones, more than 75% seen once. The material sequenced was PBMCs. These receptors were collected from a girl aged 2-9 years in good health and CMV-seropositive. CDR3s leave out the opening cysteine and the closing phenylalanine or tryptophan. The order of the fields is CDR3 length, V gene, J gene, CDR3 protein.

length: 11
V: TRBV10-2
J: TRBJ1-1
CDR3: ASRKGVNTEAF

length: 15
V: TRBV27
J: TRBJ1-3
CDR3: ASSLDGGRNSGNTIY

length: 12
V: TRBV6-1
J: TRBJ2-7
CDR3: ASSEVRVRDEQY

length: 12
V: TRBV7-9
J: TRBJ2-5
CDR3: ASSTRRGRETQY

length: 14
V: TRBV27
J: TRBJ2-1
CDR3: ASRAISGGLYNEQF

length: 12
V: TRBV27
J: TRBJ2-7
CDR3: ASSLGRLSYEQY

length: 12
V: TRBV7-9
J: TRBJ2-5
CDR3: ASSFVSGGETQY

length: 10
V: TRBV15
J: TRBJ2-7
CDR3: ATSRDPYEQY

length: 13
V: TRBV29-1
J: TRBJ2-1
CDR3: SVNPTGAFYNEQF

length: 10
V: TRBV11-2
J: .
CDR3: ASSQTGVEQY

length: 11
V: TRBV27
J: TRBJ2-7
CDR3: ASSLTGGYEQY

length: 13
V: TRBV5-1
J: TRBJ1-5
CDR3: ASSLDGQGDQPQH

length: 14
V: TRBV15
J: TRBJ2-7
CDR3: ATSRGLAAPSYEQY

length: 12
V: TRBV19
J: TRBJ2-7
CDR3: ASSIRTSAYEQY

length: 14
V: TRBV6-4
J: TRBJ2-7
CDR3: ASSDPGLAGDHEQY

length: 18
V: TRBV5-1
J: TRBJ2-6
CDR3: ASSLELAGGLWSGANVLT

length: 10
V: TRBV4-2
J: TRBJ2-7
CDR3: ASSQDNNEQY

length: 13
V: TRBV11-1
J: TRBJ2-3
CDR3: ASSPSGGSTDTQY

length: 13
V: TRBV9
J: TRBJ2-1
CDR3: ASSPTAGIYNEQF

length: 11
V: TRBV19
J: TRBJ2-5
CDR3: ASRDRGMETQY

length: 13
V: TRBV7-9
J: TRBJ2-7
CDR3: ASSPTSDMAHEQY

length: 14
V: TRBV6-6
J: TRBJ2-7
CDR3: ASSRGLAGSSYEQY

length: 13
V: TRBV19
J: TRBJ2-7
CDR3: ASSIDPTVSYEQY

length: 12
V: TRBV6-5
J: TRBJ2-3
CDR3: ASRTSASTDTQY

length: 14
V: TRBV7-9
J: TRBJ1-1
CDR3: ASTRQGRMMNTEAF

length: 14
V: TRBV11-2
J: TRBJ2-3
CDR3: ASSLEAGGSTDTQY

length: 15
V: TRBV27
J: TRBJ2-7
CDR3: ASSSPSTSGGSYEQY